This T cell receptor (beta chain) appears in the sequencing data of a study of blood T cell repertoires in COVID-19. In germline, CDR1 is LGHNA, CDR2 YNFKEQ. The V end lost 3 bases, the J end lost 5 bases, and 14 bases lay between the germline ends. The CDR3 extends over 15 amino acids. Per the original methods: Estimation of nucleated cell counts relied on the amplification of reference gene primers. Some clones are missing from TCRdb's copy, which holds only in-frame ones; the method was immunoSEQ multiplex PCR. V and J calls and clone size come straight from that table; D and trimming were deduced from the DNA. Of roughly 200,000 clones in the sample, around 90% are singletons; the top ten hold around 2.6%. Recruitment covered roughly 24 US areas and drew participants whose ages spanned about 18 to 100 years.

Sequenced sample: PBMCs or T cells enriched from blood (not recorded which). The sequence came from a woman aged 25 to 39 who had recovered from COVID-19. The gene calls are TRBV4-2 and TRBJ2-1; D is perhaps TRBD2 (6 bases). The CDR3 coding sequence is TGTGCCAGCAGCCAGGGACTCCTTAGACACAATGAGCAGTTCTTC. Encoded protein: CASSQGLLRHNEQFF.